A single sample gave rise to the 2 T cell receptor beta chains below, sequenced in a study of blood T cell repertoires in COVID-19. Libraries were prepared by immunoSEQ multiplex PCR; TCRdb keeps only in-frame clonotypes and omits some of them. The data show some 99,000 clones, over 65% seen once. The sample consisted of peripheral blood. These receptors all stem from an older woman with acute or convalescent COVID-19.

This clone showed up just a few times. This chain links TRBV25-1 with TRBJ1-1; 8 nucleotides line up with TRBD1. With V trimmed by 8 bases and J by 1 base, 3 bases remained unmatched. The germline CDR1 and CDR2 sequences are MGHDK and SYGVNS. The CDR3 contains 13 residues. Written as DNA, the CDR3 is TGTGCCAGCCAGGGGACAGGGAACACTGAAGCTTTCTTT. This codes for CASQGTGNTEAFF.

This clone showed up just a few times. The rearrangement links TRBV30 to TRBJ2-7; 8 bases fit TRBD1. Per the germline V gene, CDR1 is GTSNPN and CDR2 is SVGIG (reference sequence). The CDR3 consists of 13 residues. The V and J ends lost 3 bases and 3 bases, in that order; junction bases with no gene match: 4. CDR3 sequence: CAWSDRGIYEQYF. CDR3 DNA: TGTGCCTGGAGCGACAGGGGAATCTACGAGCAGTACTTC.